This T cell receptor (beta chain) was sequenced in a study of blood T cells in healthy people across ages. Together with a sample-barcoded 5' primer, a J-beta primer mix was included in a second PCR lasting about 7 to 11 cycles. TCRdb independently ran MiXCR on the 5' RACE reads; one entry per CDR3 protein. The table has some 760,000 distinct CDR3 sequences, just under 25% seen once. This clonotype has more than one count but fewer than ten. The length of the CDR3 is 15 residues. V dropped 0 bases and J dropped 4 bases, with 10 bases sitting between them. Germline CDR1 reads SGHRS; CDR2 reads YFSETQ. Another study also made use of these data, one on T cells of mothers and their children.

This clonotype was sampled from a boy younger than 18 in good health. The material sequenced was blood. This sequence joins TRBV5-1 and TRBJ2-2; perhaps TRBD1 as D (5 bases). CDR3 in amino acids: CASSLAQGSTGELFF. DNA for the CDR3: TGCGCCAGCAGCTTGGCTCAGGGCAGCACCGGGGAGCTGTTTTTT.